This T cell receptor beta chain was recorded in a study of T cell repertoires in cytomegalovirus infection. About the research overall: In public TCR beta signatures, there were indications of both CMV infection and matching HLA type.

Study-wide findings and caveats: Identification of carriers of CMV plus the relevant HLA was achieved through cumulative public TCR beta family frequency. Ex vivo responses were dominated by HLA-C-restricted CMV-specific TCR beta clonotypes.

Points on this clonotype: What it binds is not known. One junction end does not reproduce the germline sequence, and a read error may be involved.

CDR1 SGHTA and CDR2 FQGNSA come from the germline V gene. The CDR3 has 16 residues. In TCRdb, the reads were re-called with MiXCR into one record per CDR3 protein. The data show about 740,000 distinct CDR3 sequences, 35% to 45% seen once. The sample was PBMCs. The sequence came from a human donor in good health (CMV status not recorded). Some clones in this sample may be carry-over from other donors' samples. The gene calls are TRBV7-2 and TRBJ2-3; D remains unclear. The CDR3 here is CSSSPLGGDRADTQYF. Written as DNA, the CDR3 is TGTTCCAGCAGTCCTCTTGGCGGCGACCGGGCAGATACGCAGTATTTT.